These 12 T cell receptor beta chains were sequenced from one sample in a study of identical twins. TCRdb redid the calling of the 5' RACE reads with MiXCR, one entry per CDR3 protein. The data hold some 460,000 distinct CDR3 sequences, with about 14% observed a single time. These same data were also listed under a study on yellow fever vaccine responses in identical twins.

The specimen was CD4+ T cells sorted from blood. The receptor set was obtained from a woman aged 18-29 years in good health.

This clonotype was seen only a few times. This CDR3 is CSARQAYNEQFF. CDR3 coding DNA: TGCAGTGCCCGGCAGGCCTACAATGAGCAGTTCTTC. The gene calls are TRBV20-1 and TRBJ2-1; D remains ambiguous. This CDR3 is 12 amino acids long. Trimming removed 6 bases at V and 2 bases at J, with 8 bases between. Germline-derived CDR1 and CDR2 are DFQATT and SNEGSKA (reference sequence).

The chain recombines TRBV5-5 with TRBJ2-3; TRBD2 matches 11 bases. Per germline, CDR1 SGHKS and CDR2 YYEKEE (reference sequence). The V gene end was trimmed by 6 bases and the J gene end by 6 bases; junction bases not matched to a gene: 6. The CDR3 extends over 14 amino acids. The CDR3 nucleotides are TGTGCCAGCACCCGACTAGCGGGGAGGGATACGCAGTATTTT. It translates to CASTRLAGRDTQYF.

This clonotype has more than one count but fewer than ten. V gene TRBV5-1 combines with J gene TRBJ2-3; D possibly uses TRBD1 or TRBD2 (6 bases each). CDR3 size: 15 residues. Looked up from germline, CDR1 is SGHRS and CDR2 is YFSETQ. Between the trimmed V and J ends, which lost 9 bases and 1 base, there was a span of 18 bases. The CDR3 DNA is TGCGCCACCTCCTCCGGGGGCCTAGGCACAGATACGCAGTATTTT. Its protein is CATSSGGLGTDTQYF.

The V gene is TRBV12-3 or TRBV12-4, the J gene TRBJ2-7; D call uncertain. Trimming cost V 6 bases and J 1 base, with 10 bases left between them. This CDR3 is 13 amino acids long. The CDR3 reads CASSIDGSYEQYF. CDR3 in DNA: TGTGCCAGCAGCATCGACGGATCCTACGAGCAGTACTTC.

This rearrangement joins TRBV6-2 or TRBV6-3 to TRBJ2-7; 7 bases fit TRBD1. The junction had 9 bases not matched to a gene; V was cut back by 10 bases and J by 3 bases. The CDR3 sequence is 13 residues long. CDR1 is MNHEY, CDR2 SVGEGT, per germline. CDR3 sequence reads: CATQGTVLYEQYF. CDR3 in DNA: TGTGCCACCCAGGGGACAGTACTCTACGAGCAGTACTTC.

The V gene is TRBV7-2, the J gene TRBJ2-5; the D is unclear. The CDR3 has 15 amino acids. Trimming left V 1 base short and J 4 bases short, with 13 bases between. Per the germline V gene, CDR1 is SGHTA and CDR2 is FQGNSA. In DNA form, the CDR3 reads TGTGCCAGCAGCTTAGACCCTAGTTCAATAGAGACCCAGTACTTC. This gives the protein CASSLDPSSIETQYF. The variable domain in full, completed from reference TRBV7-2 and TRBJ2-5, reads GAGVSQSPSNKVTEKGKDVELRCDPISGHTALYWYRQSLGQGLEFLIYFQGNSAPDKSGLPSDRFSAERTGGSVSTLTIQRTQQEDSAVYLCASSLDPSSIETQYFGPGTRLLVL.

Many counts were recorded for this clonotype. This chain connects TRBV12-3 or TRBV12-4 to TRBJ2-3; possible D gene TRBD2, 6 bases. The CDR3 consists of 11 residues. Trimming took off 8 bases at V and 3 bases at J, with 6 bases between the two ends. The CDR3 DNA reads TGTGCCAGCGCGGGGACAGATACGCAGTATTTT. Its translation: CASAGTDTQYF.

This clonotype was seen only a few times. The gene calls are TRBV5-1 and TRBJ2-1; TRBD2 agrees at 11 bases. The CDR3 consists of 16 residues. Germline assignment: CDR1 SGHRS and CDR2 YFSETQ. J lost 4 bases, V lost 1 base, and 4 bases had no gene match. This CDR3 is CASSLSLAGGYNEQFF. CDR3 nucleotides: TGCGCCAGCAGCTTGAGCCTAGCGGGGGGTTACAATGAGCAGTTCTTC.

This clonotype was found a few times. CDR3 bases: TGTGCCAGCAGCGTTCTTCCCTCCGGTACTAGCGGGAAATCTAGGACAGATACGCAGTATTTT. Residues: CASSVLPSGTSGKSRTDTQYF. The V gene is TRBV11-2, the J gene TRBJ2-3; 10 bases match TRBD2. Germline V gives CDR1 SGHAT, CDR2 FQNNGV. With V trimmed by 5 bases and J by 3 bases, 23 bases remained unmatched. The CDR3 length is 21 residues.

This clonotype has just a few counts. The chain is built from TRBV27 and TRBJ1-2; D is ambiguous. The ends were cut back, 4 bases at V and 7 bases at J, with 16 bases in the middle. From germline, CDR1 is MNHEY and CDR2 SMNVEV (reference sequence). CDR3 length equals 14 residues. Written as DNA, the CDR3 is TGTGCCAGCAGTTCCATAGGTATGGTCGGTGGCTACACCTTC. Amino acid sequence: CASSSIGMVGGYTF.

The sample holds a few counts of this clonotype. The chain has TRBV4-1 and TRBJ2-2; 7 nucleotides align to TRBD1. The V and J ends lost 8 bases and 0 bases, in that order; junction bases with no gene match: 3. The CDR3 loop spans 14 amino acids. CDR1 MGHRA and CDR2 YSYEKL come from the germline V gene. The CDR3 loop is CASRQGPNTGELFF. The DNA of the CDR3 is TGCGCCAGCCGACAGGGTCCGAACACCGGGGAGCTGTTTTTT.

CDR3 amino acids: CATSDFRGLQETQYF. DNA for the CDR3: TGTGCCACCAGTGATTTTAGGGGGCTGCAAGAGACCCAGTACTTC. J is TRBJ2-5 and V is TRBV24-1, with 7 bases lining up with TRBD1. Germline CDR1 and CDR2: KGHDR and SFDVKD. This CDR3 spans 15 amino acids. V shed 1 base, J shed 2 bases, and the junction held 3 bases outside the gene matches.